The TCR beta chain under discussion was sequenced for a study of blood T cell repertoires in COVID-19. Study summary: Samples of COVID-19 (acute and convalescent) were obtained from the United States, Italy and Spain. Sources were T cells, B-cell-depleted T cells, or PBMCs; the material itself was cDNA or gDNA.

V lost 4 bases to trimming and J lost 10 bases; unmatched junction nucleotides: 14. This CDR3 contains 16 residues. Germline-derived CDR1 and CDR2 are MGHRA and YSYEKL. Patients in Seattle were enrolled during active infection, then followed longitudinally. The repertoire was sequenced with immunoSEQ multiplex PCR; TCRdb's copy has only in-frame clones and lacks some. The top ten clones hold about 8% of a sample with hundreds of thousands of clones, less than 90% of them seen once. This receptor was identified in a woman between 50 and 59 years old with COVID-19, enrolled during active disease. The sequenced sample was peripheral blood. The gene calls are TRBV4-1 and TRBJ2-1, with 9 bases aligning to TRBD2. Here the CDR3 reads CASSPLLGLAGGEQFF. The CDR3 region has the DNA TGCGCCAGCAGCCCACTACTGGGACTAGCCGGCGGGGAGCAGTTCTTC.